The 11 T cell receptor beta chains in this list originate from one sample, sequenced in a study of blood T cell repertoires in COVID-19. Here immunoSEQ multiplex PCR was the method, and the copy in TCRdb shows in-frame clones only, minus some. The sample holds roughly 200,000 clones, 90% seen once. Sequencing input: peripheral blood. The source is a man aged 50 to 59 with acute or convalescent COVID-19.

V gene TRBV9 combines with J gene TRBJ2-5, with 8 positions matching TRBD1. The CDR3 has 14 residues. V was pared by 2 bases and J by 1 base, with 1 base of the junction left unmatched. In germline, CDR1 is SGDLS, CDR2 YYNGEE. The CDR3 region is CASSVGTGQETQYF. The CDR3 DNA reads as TGTGCCAGCAGCGTCGGGACAGGCCAAGAGACCCAGTACTTC.

Only one count was recorded for this clone. The chain uses TRBV2 and TRBJ1-4; maybe TRBD1 (5 bases). The germline V and J ends were trimmed by 7 bases and 0 bases, with 21 bases remaining between them. Germline assignment: CDR1 SNHLY and CDR2 FYNNEI. The CDR3 consists of 18 residues. The CDR3 coding sequence is TGTGCCAGCACCAAACCCCGTGGGGGGAGAGCAACTAATGAAAAACTGTTTTTT. Translated, it gives CASTKPRGGRATNEKLFF. The full variable domain, its missing parts supplied by reference TRBV2 and TRBJ1-4, is EPEVTQTPSHQVTQMGQEVILRCVPISNHLYFYWYRQILGQKVEFLVSFYNNEISEKSEIFDDQFSVERPDGSNFTLKIRSTKLEDSAMYFCASTKPRGGRATNEKLFFGSGTQLSVL.

The J gene is TRBJ2-3, the V gene TRBV12-5, with 7 bases aligning to TRBD2. Germline V gene data show CDR1 as LGHNT and CDR2 as FRNRAP. J lost 4 bases, V lost 7 bases, and 17 bases had no gene match. The CDR3 is 17 amino acids. This chain's CDR3 is CASAPVLASLGADTQYF. The CDR3 DNA follows: TGTGCTAGTGCCCCTGTACTAGCGTCTCTAGGAGCAGATACGCAGTATTTT.

J is TRBJ1-2 and V is TRBV28, with unresolved D. Germline lookup yields CDR1 MDHEN and CDR2 SYDVKM. V was shortened by 6 bases and J by 8 bases, with 13 bases between the two germline ends. CDR3 length: 12 amino acids. The DNA for the CDR3 is TGTGCCAGCAGGGACTCCTCCTGGGGCTACACCTTC. It translates to CASRDSSWGYTF.

This sequence joins TRBV7-9 and TRBJ2-3; D ambiguous. Germline CDR1 SEHNR, CDR2 FQNEAQ (reference sequence). The V end lost 0 bases, the J end lost 4 bases, and 8 bases lay between the germline ends. The CDR3 runs 14 residues. The CDR3 here is CASSLAGPADTQYF. The CDR3 nucleotides read TGTGCCAGCAGCTTAGCGGGCCCTGCAGATACGCAGTATTTT.

This clone has just one count. The rearrangement uses TRBV28 and TRBJ2-1; 11 bases fit TRBD2. Germline CDR1 and CDR2: MDHEN and SYDVKM. Trimming took 8 bases from V and 1 from J; bases not matched to a gene: 4. CDR3 length equals 15 residues. The CDR3 DNA follows: TGTGCCAGCGCTAGCGGGGGGCTTTCCTACAATGAGCAGTTCTTC. It encodes CASASGGLSYNEQFF.

This chain uses TRBV5-1 with TRBJ1-2, with TRBD1 as a possible D gene (5 bases). Germline lookup yields CDR1 SGHRS and CDR2 YFSETQ. This CDR3 is 16 amino acids long. Trimming stripped 0 bases from V and 6 bases from J, with 18 bases between. The CDR3 spells CASSLDRTTRGDGYTF. The CDR3 region has the DNA TGCGCCAGCAGCTTGGATAGGACAACCCGTGGGGATGGCTACACCTTC.

The chain links TRBV6-4 to TRBJ2-1, with TRBD2 matching 10 bases. There are 16 residues in the CDR3. Germline trimming cut 5 bases from V and 1 base from J; bases unmatched to any gene: 5. CDR1 and CDR2 from the germline V gene are MRHNA and SNTAGT. CDR3: CASSLASGSSYNEQFF. CDR3 coding DNA: TGTGCCAGCAGTTTGGCTAGCGGGAGTTCCTACAATGAGCAGTTCTTC.

The chain uses TRBV27 and TRBJ1-2; possibly TRBD1 for D (6 bases). The CDR3 totals 15 residues. CDR1 and CDR2 (germline): MNHEY, SMNVEV (reference sequence). V was shortened by 0 bases and J by 4 bases, with 12 bases between the two germline ends. DNA for the CDR3: TGTGCCAGCAGTTTATCAGGGGGGAGGGCCTATGGCTACACCTTC. Its protein product is CASSLSGGRAYGYTF.

The chain combines TRBV2 with TRBJ1-1, with 7 bases identical to TRBD1. V trimming: 9 bases; J trimming: 4 bases; junction bases outside the gene matches: 8. CDR3 size: 13 residues. Germline CDR1 is SNHLY and CDR2 is FYNNEI. The CDR3 is CASTRQGGTEAFF. The CDR3 DNA follows: TGTGCCAGTACTAGACAGGGCGGCACTGAAGCTTTCTTT. The variable domain in full, with the rest retrieved from reference TRBV2 and TRBJ1-1, is EPEVTQTPSHQVTQMGQEVILRCVPISNHLYFYWYRQILGQKVEFLVSFYNNEISEKSEIFDDQFSVERPDGSNFTLKIRSTKLEDSAMYFCASTRQGGTEAFFGQGTRLTVV.

This chain connects TRBV19 to TRBJ1-1, with D unresolved. V lost 8 bases, J lost 3 bases, and 13 bases lay in between. This CDR3 comprises 13 residues. Germline CDR1 reads LNHDA; CDR2 reads SQIVND (reference sequence). CDR3 in DNA: TGTGCCAGTGCGACCCAGCGGGACACTGAAGCTTTCTTT. Translating gives CASATQRDTEAFF.